The 21 T cell receptor beta chains below all came from one sample that was sequenced in a study of shared clonotypes between healthy human individuals. Profiling relied on immunoSEQ multiplex PCR, and the TCRdb table lists in-frame clones only, not all of them. The repertoire holds approximately 2,200,000 clones, with about 93% as singletons. Terminally differentiated effector memory CD45RA+ cells were excluded by CCR7 positive selection of CD45RO-negative cells. Sequencing was done on a sample of naive CD8+ T cells from PBMCs. The receptors come from a man younger than 30 in good health. Some clones in this sample may be carry-over from other donors' samples.

The chain employs TRBV29-1 and TRBJ2-2, with D possibly being TRBD2 (5 bases). The V gene lost 4 bases and the J gene lost 3 bases, with 9 bases spanning the gap. The germline V gene encodes CDR1 SQVTM and CDR2 ANQGSEA. The CDR3 is made up of 13 amino acids. The CDR3 loop is CSVASGDTGELFF. Here the CDR3 DNA reads TGCAGCGTTGCTTCCGGGGACACCGGGGAGCTGTTTTTT.

The V and J genes are TRBV14 and TRBJ1-2; TRBD1 matches 8 bases. J was trimmed by 6 bases and V by 3 bases; bases with no gene match: 3. The CDR3 has 13 amino acids. Germline CDR1 reads SGHDN; CDR2 reads FVKESK. This CDR3 is CASSHWTGNGYTF. The CDR3 coding sequence is TGTGCCAGCAGCCACTGGACAGGGAATGGCTACACCTTC.

The gene calls are TRBV6-5 and TRBJ2-1; D unclear. V gave up 4 bases and J gave up 5 bases, with 9 bases separating them. The CDR3 totals 13 residues. In germline, CDR1 is MNHEY, CDR2 SVGAGI. CDR3 nucleotide sequence: TGTGCCAGCAGTTCCTTAGTGGACAATGAGCAGTTCTTC. Residues: CASSSLVDNEQFF.

The CDR3 DNA reads as TGTGCCAGCAGTTATGGGACAGGGCCTGGAGAAAAACTGTTTTTT. The encoded protein is CASSYGTGPGEKLFF. The rearrangement uses TRBV6-5 and TRBJ1-4; 9 bases align to TRBD1. V was pared by 3 bases and J by 8 bases, with 7 bases of the junction left unmatched. The CDR3 sequence is 15 residues long. Germline assignment: CDR1 MNHEY and CDR2 SVGAGI.

The genes are TRBV7-9 and TRBJ2-2, with D possibly being TRBD1 (5 bases). The V gene's germline CDR1 is SEHNR and CDR2 FQNEAQ (reference sequence). The CDR3 has 15 amino acids. Deletions cut 5 bases from V and 6 bases from J, with 16 bases between. The CDR3 nucleotides are TGTGCCAGCAGCCCCACAGGCTACCCAGCCGGGGAGCTGTTTTTT. It specifies CASSPTGYPAGELFF.

J is TRBJ2-1 and V is TRBV27; 7 bases agree with TRBD2. The CDR3 is 16 amino acids. Germline V gives CDR1 MNHEY, CDR2 SMNVEV (reference sequence). Germline trimming cut 6 bases from V and 0 bases from J; bases unmatched to any gene: 8. CDR3 DNA sequence: TGTGCCAGCAGACCTTTTAGCGGGTCCTCCTACAATGAGCAGTTCTTC. Protein product: CASRPFSGSSYNEQFF.

This clone was observed once. The J gene is TRBJ2-3, the V gene TRBV20-1; 9 positions agree with TRBD2. The V and J ends lost 1 base and 12 bases, in that order; junction bases with no gene match: 2. Germline V CDR1 and CDR2: DFQATT, SNEGSKA (reference sequence). This CDR3 spans 11 amino acids. The CDR3 DNA sequence: TGCAGTGCTAGAGGGACTAGCGTTCAGTATTTT. Amino acids: CSARGTSVQYF.

This rearrangement joins TRBV11-2 to TRBJ2-1; a possible D gene is TRBD2 (5 bases). Germline-derived CDR1 and CDR2 are SGHAT and FQNNGV. The V end was cut by 3 bases, the J end by 7 bases, with 16 bases between. The length of the CDR3 is 15 residues. CDR3 DNA: TGTGCCAGCAGCTTGGGTTTGAGGTCGGGGAATGAGCAGTTCTTC. Its protein product is CASSLGLRSGNEQFF.

This sequence joins TRBV2 and TRBJ1-1; tentative D call: TRBD1 (6 bases). There are 13 residues in the CDR3. Germline assignment: CDR1 SNHLY and CDR2 FYNNEI. V was trimmed by 6 bases and J by 7 bases, leaving 15 bases between them. The CDR3 is CASRGAPIIEAFF. Written as DNA, the CDR3 is TGTGCCAGCAGGGGGGCGCCTATTATTGAAGCTTTCTTT. Full variable domain (remainder filled in from reference TRBV2 and TRBJ1-1): EPEVTQTPSHQVTQMGQEVILRCVPISNHLYFYWYRQILGQKVEFLVSFYNNEISEKSEIFDDQFSVERPDGSNFTLKIRSTKLEDSAMYFCASRGAPIIEAFFGQGTRLTVV.

J is TRBJ2-7 and V is TRBV9; D is possibly TRBD2 (6 bases). Germline V gene lookup returns CDR1 SGDLS and CDR2 YYNGEE. V was pared by 0 bases and J by 8 bases, with 12 bases between. The CDR3 loop spans 13 amino acids. The CDR3 loop is CASSVGTSSQQYF. The CDR3, as DNA: TGTGCCAGCAGCGTAGGAACTAGCAGCCAGCAGTACTTC.

The V and J genes are TRBV19 and TRBJ1-1, with D possibly being TRBD1 (5 bases). The CDR3 sequence is 15 residues long. V was cut by 3 bases and J by 5 bases, with 16 bases left in between. The germline CDR1 and CDR2 sequences are LNHDA and SQIVND (reference sequence). The CDR3 sequence: CASSIDFRAGTEAFF. The CDR3 DNA sequence: TGTGCCAGTAGTATCGATTTCAGGGCGGGAACTGAAGCTTTCTTT.

The genes are TRBV14 and TRBJ1-1; no reliable D call. The germline CDR1 and CDR2 sequences are SGHDN and FVKESK. The ends were cut back, 1 base at V and 3 bases at J, with 9 bases in the middle. The CDR3 length is 14 residues. DNA for the CDR3: TGTGCCAGCAGCCAAGTAAAGGGCTACACTGAAGCTTTCTTT. Translation: CASSQVKGYTEAFF.

The CDR3 reads CASSLSIVDIQFSGNTIYF. In DNA, the CDR3 is TGTGCCAGCAGTTTATCGATAGTGGACATTCAATTCTCTGGAAACACCATATATTTT. This rearrangement joins TRBV27 to TRBJ1-3; D may be TRBD1 (5 bases). Germline V lookup: CDR1 MNHEY, CDR2 SMNVEV (reference sequence). V lost 0 bases and J 0 bases, leaving 18 bases between the germline ends. This CDR3 region has 19 residues.

CDR3 in amino acids: CASSPRIAGGERAETQYF. The CDR3 DNA follows: TGCGCCAGCAGCCCCCGTATAGCGGGAGGGGAGAGGGCGGAGACCCAGTACTTC. The chain combines TRBV5-1 with TRBJ2-5; 11 bases align to TRBD2. Germline assignment: CDR1 SGHRS and CDR2 YFSETQ. This CDR3 has 18 amino acids. The V segment lost 4 bases and the J segment 5 bases; nucleotides outside the gene matches: 16.

The rearrangement links TRBV4-1 to TRBJ2-7; 8 bases line up with TRBD2. The germline CDR1 and CDR2 sequences are MGHRA and YSYEKL. This CDR3 has 15 residues. V was pared by 2 bases and J by 3 bases, with 6 bases of the junction left unmatched. The CDR3 coding sequence is TGCGCCAGCAGCCAAAGGGCTACTAGCGGCTACGAGCAGTACTTC. Residues: CASSQRATSGYEQYF.

V and J are TRBV28 and TRBJ1-1, with D possibly being TRBD1 (5 bases). This CDR3 has 15 residues. Germline CDR1 is MDHEN and CDR2 is SYDVKM. V lost 6 bases, J lost 0 bases, and 14 bases lay in between. CDR3 amino acids: CASRYYTGLNTEAFF. CDR3 nucleotides: TGTGCCAGCAGGTATTACACAGGTCTGAACACTGAAGCTTTCTTT.

The J gene is TRBJ1-5, the V gene TRBV27; 12 bases fit TRBD1. The trim removed 4 bases at V and 0 bases at J, leaving 10 bases unmatched. Germline V lookup: CDR1 MNHEY, CDR2 SMNVEV (reference sequence). The CDR3 is 19 amino acids. The CDR3 here is CASSSSGTGGVFSNQPQHF. The DNA for the CDR3 is TGTGCCAGCAGTTCGTCCGGGACAGGGGGCGTCTTTAGCAATCAGCCCCAGCATTTT.

The V call is TRBV29-1, the J call TRBJ2-2, with no clear D. Germline lookup yields CDR1 SQVTM and CDR2 ANQGSEA. This CDR3 has 15 residues. Trimming left V 0 bases short and J 4 bases short, with 12 bases between. CDR3 nucleotides: TGCAGCGTTGAAGAACAGTATTTCGGCACCGGGGAGCTGTTTTTT. Translating gives CSVEEQYFGTGELFF.

The chain joins TRBV4-3 to TRBJ2-7, with a possible D match to TRBD2 (5 bases). This CDR3 is built from 17 residues. CDR1 is LGHNA and CDR2 is YSLEER in the germline V gene. Trimming removed 0 bases at V and 3 bases at J, with 18 bases between. This CDR3 reads CASSQDLVGNSLYEQYF. CDR3 nucleotide sequence: TGCGCCAGCAGCCAAGATCTTGTCGGGAACTCGCTCTACGAGCAGTACTTC.

Turning to this clone: The sample carries other DNA sequences with the same CDR3. The rearrangement uses TRBV29-1 and TRBJ2-3, with D perhaps matching TRBD1 or TRBD2 (5 bases each). The CDR3 runs 14 residues. Germline CDR1 and CDR2: SQVTM and ANQGSEA. V gave up 4 bases and J gave up 3 bases, with 14 bases separating them. CDR3 in DNA: TGCAGCGTTGTTGGGGGAGCTCTTACAGATACGCAGTATTTT. It specifies CSVVGGALTDTQYF.

The J gene is TRBJ2-1, the V gene TRBV30, with D possibly TRBD2 on 7 matching bases. The V gene's germline CDR1 is GTSNPN and CDR2 SVGIG (reference sequence). This CDR3 is built from 16 residues. Between the trimmed V and J ends, which lost 4 bases and 0 bases, there was a span of 16 bases. CDR3 sequence reads: CAWKGEGDPSYNEQFF. In DNA form, the CDR3 reads TGTGCCTGGAAAGGGGAGGGGGACCCCTCCTACAATGAGCAGTTCTTC. Filled out from reference TRBV30 and TRBJ2-1, the complete variable domain reads SQTIHQWPATLVQPVGSPLSLECTVEGTSNPNLYWYRQAAGRGLQLLFYSVGIGQISSEVPQNLSASRPQDRQFILSSKKLLLSDSGFYLCAWKGEGDPSYNEQFFGPGTRLTVL.